The present T cell receptor beta chain was sequenced within a study of shared clonotypes between healthy human individuals. Data came from immunoSEQ multiplex PCR; TCRdb stores just in-frame clones and leaves some out. Of over 2 million clones in the sample, just under 95% were seen once. CD45RO-negative, CCR7-selected cells formed the naive CD8 fraction, which excluded terminally differentiated effector memory CD45RA+ cells. The germline CDR1 and CDR2 sequences are MNHEY and SMNVEV (reference sequence). The ends lost 5 bases at V and 5 bases at J; junction bases unmatched: 4. The CDR3 length is 13 residues.

The receptor's source is a man aged 18 to 29 in good health. The rearrangement uses TRBV27 and TRBJ1-2, with 8 bases lining up with TRBD1. Sequencing was carried out using naive CD8+ T cells sorted from blood. The CDR3 DNA reads as TGTGCCAGCAGTCAGGGGGCATGGTATGGCTACACCTTC. Translation gives CASSQGAWYGYTF.